One and the same sample provided the 6 T cell receptor beta chains below, sequenced in a study of blood T cell repertoires in COVID-19. Assay used: immunoSEQ multiplex PCR; TCRdb lists only in-frame clones, some missing. Of about 140,000 clones in the sample, 84% were seen once. Sequenced: peripheral blood. The receptor set was obtained from a woman aged 80 or older in a cohort sampled during active or convalescent COVID-19.

This clone was picked up a small number of times. J is TRBJ2-5 and V is TRBV4-2; TRBD2 aligns across 14 bases. Germline CDR1 LGHNA, CDR2 YNFKEQ. The CDR3 totals 20 residues. J lost 0 bases, V lost 2 bases, and 11 bases had no gene match. The CDR3 sequence: CASSQSVTTSGGAYQETQYF. In DNA form, the CDR3 reads TGTGCCAGCAGCCAATCAGTTACGACTAGCGGGGGGGCATACCAAGAGACCCAGTACTTC.

The chain couples TRBV7-3 to TRBJ1-6, with D unclear. Trimming left V 0 bases short and J 9 bases short, with 9 bases between. From germline, CDR1 is SGHTA and CDR2 FQGTGA. The CDR3 is 14 residues long. CDR3 sequence (DNA): TGTGCCAGCAGCTTAACACGCGGTCGTTCACCCCTCCACTTT. Translated: CASSLTRGRSPLHF.

The rearrangement joins TRBV7-2 to TRBJ1-6; a possible D gene is TRBD1 (5 bases). The CDR3 covers 16 residues. V was cut by 0 bases and J by 4 bases, with 10 bases left in between. CDR1 is SGHTA, CDR2 FQGNSA, per germline. CDR3 coding DNA: TGTGCCAGCAGCTTAGCGGGAGGGGCTTATAATTCACCCCTCCACTTT. Residues: CASSLAGGAYNSPLHF.

This sequence joins TRBV3-1 (or the pseudogene TRBV3-2) and TRBJ1-2; TRBD1 matches 7 bases. CDR1 is LGHDT, CDR2 YNNKEL, per germline (reference sequence). Trimming took 2 bases from V and 2 from J; bases not matched to a gene: 2. There are 14 residues in the CDR3. This chain's CDR3 is CASSQRDRNYGYTF. The DNA of the CDR3 is TGTGCCAGCAGCCAACGGGACAGAAACTATGGCTACACCTTC.

This clone appeared many times. This chain uses TRBV5-4 with TRBJ2-1, with TRBD2 as a possible D gene (6 bases). Trimming stripped 0 bases from V and 13 bases from J, with 14 bases between. This CDR3 comprises 13 residues. Germline loops: CDR1 SGHNT, CDR2 YYREEE (reference sequence). The CDR3 coding sequence is TGTGCCAGCAGCTTGGAGGAGGTCGGGAGTCAGTTCTTC. Residues: CASSLEEVGSQFF.

This chain joins TRBV19 and TRBJ1-2, with D hard to call. This CDR3 region has 13 residues. Germline V gene lookup returns CDR1 LNHDA and CDR2 SQIVND (reference sequence). The germline V and J ends were trimmed by 7 bases and 3 bases, with 12 bases remaining between them. CDR3 DNA: TGTGCCAGTAAAGATGTTGTAGACTATGGCTACACCTTC. Translated: CASKDVVDYGYTF.